These T cell receptor beta chains were read from a single sample in a study of control samples from healthy donors and cancer patients. Profiling relied on immunoSEQ multiplex PCR, and the TCRdb table lists in-frame clones only, not all of them. The repertoire includes over 100,000 clones, about 88% of them detected once, and more than 2.5% sits in the top ten. The material sequenced was blood. The receptors were gathered from a man in his fifties or sixties in good health. Each CDR3 is given without its conserved first and last residue. Each record gives: V gene, J gene, D gene, CDR3 protein. The D gene is left open where the match is weak.

TRBV15	TRBJ1-4	.	ATSREGLSEKLF
TRBV6-5	TRBJ2-1	.	ATRDGATEQF
TRBV7-6	TRBJ2-3	TRBD2	ASSHAASGGADASTDTQY
TRBV28	TRBJ2-7	TRBD1	ATRASAGTGLSYEQY
TRBV11-3	TRBJ2-1	.	ASSLTSKSSYNEQF
TRBV7-9	TRBJ2-7	.	ASSSLRGPYEQY
TRBV28	TRBJ1-5	TRBD1	ASSFLGQGLSWSNQPQH
TRBV30	TRBJ1-5	.	AWSFMGGNQPQH
TRBV13	TRBJ1-2	.	ASSLGHGYT
TRBV4-1	TRBJ2-1	TRBD2	ASSLVLAGGPYYNNEQF
TRBV15	TRBJ1-5	TRBD1	ATSPLKTGGKGGNQPQH
TRBV6-7	TRBJ1-5	TRBD1	ASSGRGQGSNQPQH
TRBV18	TRBJ1-1	.	ASSQSQEMNTEAF
TRBV5-1	TRBJ1-2	.	ASSLGGNGYT
TRBV5-1	TRBJ1-2	TRBD1	ASSKDRENYGYT
TRBV14	TRBJ2-7	TRBD1	ASSQGGTGVFHNSYEQY
TRBV7-2	TRBJ1-2	.	ASSPGVFNYGYT
TRBV24-1	TRBJ1-2	.	ATAGSPNYGYT
TRBV25-1	TRBJ1-2	.	ASSESVFNYGYT
TRBV19	TRBJ2-1	.	ASSIGRQGGGPNNEQF
TRBV28	TRBJ2-7	TRBD1	ASSHVGTGGYEQY
TRBV7-9	TRBJ2-7	.	ASSLTGASSYEQY
TRBV7-9	TRBJ2-7	TRBD1	ASSPGTGSSYEQY
TRBV5-5	TRBJ2-6	.	ASSVQGSGANVLT
TRBV27	TRBJ2-1	.	ASSLGAGYNEQF